This T cell receptor beta chain appears in the sequencing data of a study of shared clonotypes between healthy human individuals. Study-level background: Donor ages ranged 18 to 49 years: a couple of women, a few men. Study-wide findings and caveats: Non-shared clonotypes had lower generation probabilities than those shared by all four donors. Among a handful of donors, approximately 5% of naive CD4 clonotypes were found in common.

The table lists this clone with a count of one. Its antigen is not identified. V shed 5 bases, J shed 0 bases, and the junction held 6 bases outside the gene matches. The CDR3 length is 15 residues. Germline CDR1 and CDR2: MDHEN and SYDVKM. Sequencing used immunoSEQ multiplex PCR; TCRdb keeps in-frame clones, though not all of them. The table has under 350,000 clones, around nine tenths seen once; the top ten hold about 17%. This receptor was obtained from a man between 18 and 29 years old in good health. Sequenced: memory CD8+ T cells sorted from blood. The subset denotes: CD45RO+ cells pooled with CCR7-negative TemRA cells. The V and J genes are TRBV28 and TRBJ1-2; 7 bases are a match to TRBD1. The CDR3 DNA is TGTGCCAGCAGTCCTTACAGGGGATCTAACTATGGCTACACCTTC. This codes for CASSPYRGSNYGYTF.